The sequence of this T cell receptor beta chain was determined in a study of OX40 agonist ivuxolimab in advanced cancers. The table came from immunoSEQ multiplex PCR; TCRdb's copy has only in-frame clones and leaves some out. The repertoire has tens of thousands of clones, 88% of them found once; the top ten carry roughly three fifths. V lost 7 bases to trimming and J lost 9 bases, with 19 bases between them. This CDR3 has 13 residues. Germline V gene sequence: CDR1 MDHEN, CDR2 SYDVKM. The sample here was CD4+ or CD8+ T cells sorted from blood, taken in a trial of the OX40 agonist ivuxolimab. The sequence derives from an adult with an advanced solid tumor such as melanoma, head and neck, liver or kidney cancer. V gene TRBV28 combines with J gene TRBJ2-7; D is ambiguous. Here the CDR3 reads CASTSEAARGQYF. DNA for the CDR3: TGTGCCAGCACCTCTGAGGCTGCTAGAGGGCAGTACTTC.